These 19 T cell receptor beta chains came from one sample sequenced in a study of T cell changes during pregnancy in multiple sclerosis. The assay was immunoSEQ multiplex PCR, and TCRdb's table has in-frame clones only and misses some. The table includes 45,000 to 55,000 clones, 88% detected once. Sequencing was performed on CD4+ T cells from peripheral blood mononuclear cells, taken in the second trimester of pregnancy. The receptors stem from a female donor with multiple sclerosis, enrolled in a pregnancy study.

The rearrangement links TRBV5-1 to TRBJ2-1; 7 positions agree with TRBD1. This CDR3 comprises 17 residues. V dropped 0 bases and J dropped 6; count of bases not matched to a gene: 12. CDR1 SGHRS and CDR2 YFSETQ come from the germline V gene. The CDR3 region has the DNA TGCGCCAGCAGCTTGGACTCCGGGACAGTAGCGTTCAATGAGCAGTTCTTC. Amino acids: CASSLDSGTVAFNEQFF.

This rearrangement joins TRBV18 to TRBJ1-5; 7 positions agree with TRBD1. V lost 5 bases to trimming and J lost 1 base; unmatched junction nucleotides: 5. CDR1 is KGHSH, CDR2 LQKENI, per germline. This CDR3 region has 15 residues. The CDR3 here is CASSDRTGSNQPQHF. In DNA, the CDR3 is TGTGCCAGCTCAGATCGGACAGGCAGCAATCAGCCCCAGCATTTT.

The chain has TRBV12-2 and TRBJ2-2; the table calls TRBD2, which could not be checked here. TRBV12-2 counts as a pseudogene. The CDR3 length is 19 residues. The CDR3 DNA reads as TGTGCAAGTCGCTTCACGTCAACTAGCGCCTATAGTGACACCGGGGAGCTGTTTTTT. Protein sequence: CASRFTSTSAYSDTGELFF.

V and J are TRBV28 and TRBJ2-7; 12 bases align to TRBD1. Germline CDR1 is MDHEN and CDR2 is SYDVKM. The CDR3 consists of 15 residues. V trimming: 7 bases; J trimming: 4 bases; junction bases outside the gene matches: 8. The chain's CDR3 is CASTPAGQGAYEQYF. CDR3 nucleotide sequence: TGTGCCAGCACCCCAGCGGGACAGGGGGCTTACGAGCAGTACTTC.

The V gene is TRBV7-9, the J gene TRBJ1-1, with TRBD1 as a possible D gene (6 bases). V lost 6 bases to trimming and J lost 1 base, with 12 bases between them. CDR1 and CDR2 (germline): SEHNR, FQNEAQ (reference sequence). This CDR3 is 14 amino acids long. For the CDR3, the DNA is TGTGCCAGCAGGACCGGACAGTCGAACACTGAAGCTTTCTTT. Its translation: CASRTGQSNTEAFF.

This chain uses TRBV6-5 with TRBJ1-5; TRBD1 might be the D (5 bases). This CDR3 is built from 15 residues. Germline assignment: CDR1 MNHEY and CDR2 SVGAGI. V gave up 7 bases and J gave up 0 bases, with 13 bases separating them. CDR3 nucleotide sequence: TGTGCCAGCAAGACAGCGACGTATAGCAATCAGCCCCAGCATTTT. As protein: CASKTATYSNQPQHF.

The rearrangement joins TRBV19 to TRBJ2-1, with 10 bases lining up with TRBD1. This CDR3 is 15 amino acids long. The germline gives CDR1 LNHDA, CDR2 SQIVND (reference sequence). V was clipped by 6 bases and J by 8 bases; unmatched bases: 10. CDR3 residues: CASSLRDRGVDEQFF. The CDR3, as DNA: TGTGCCAGTAGCCTCCGGGACAGGGGCGTCGATGAGCAGTTCTTC.

The J gene is TRBJ2-7, the V gene TRBV27; 8 nucleotides line up with TRBD1. This CDR3 has 16 amino acids. CDR1 is MNHEY, CDR2 SMNVEV, per germline (reference sequence). V lost 6 bases, J lost 2 bases, and 12 bases stayed unmatched. The CDR3 protein is CASSPLMRQGTYEQYF. As DNA, the CDR3 is TGTGCCAGCAGCCCCCTTATGAGACAGGGGACCTACGAGCAGTACTTC.

The sample holds one count of this clone. The chain carries TRBV28 and TRBJ1-2, with TRBD1 matching over 10 bases. Trimming took 5 bases from V and 3 from J; bases not matched to a gene: 3. The CDR3 has 14 amino acids. The V gene's germline CDR1 is MDHEN and CDR2 SYDVKM. The CDR3 sequence is CASSRDRGDYGYTF. CDR3 coding DNA: TGTGCCAGCAGTCGGGACAGGGGTGACTATGGCTACACCTTC.

V usage is TRBV19 and J usage is TRBJ2-1; 10 bases are shared with TRBD2. The CDR3 extends over 15 amino acids. With V trimmed by 3 bases and J by 4 bases, 3 bases remained unmatched. Germline loops: CDR1 LNHDA, CDR2 SQIVND (reference sequence). As DNA, the CDR3 is TGTGCCAGTAGTATTGCTAGCGGGAGTTACAATGAGCAGTTCTTC. Protein product: CASSIASGSYNEQFF.

This clone was recorded once. The rearrangement links TRBV5-6 to TRBJ2-1; D may be TRBD2 (6 bases). Looked up from germline, CDR1 is SGHDT and CDR2 is YYEEEE. V lost 3 bases, J lost 0 bases, and 7 bases lay in between. This CDR3 is 14 amino acids long. CDR3 DNA sequence: TGTGCCAGCAGCTACGGGAGCTCCTACAATGAGCAGTTCTTC. Residues: CASSYGSSYNEQFF.

The V and J genes are TRBV5-5 and TRBJ1-1; D is unresolved. Germline V CDR1 and CDR2: SGHKS, YYEKEE (reference sequence). V lost 3 bases and J 5 bases, leaving 11 bases between the germline ends. The CDR3 has 13 residues. CDR3 loop: CASSWTLETEAFF. The CDR3 bases are TGTGCCAGCAGCTGGACTCTGGAGACTGAAGCTTTCTTT.

The V call is TRBV13, the J call TRBJ2-1; 8 nucleotides match TRBD2. Per the germline V gene, CDR1 is PRHDT and CDR2 is FYEKMQ (reference sequence). V shed 5 bases and J 4 bases; nucleotides not matched to a gene: 10. The CDR3 consists of 16 residues. CDR3 loop: CASSERRLAGYNEQFF. CDR3 coding DNA: TGTGCCAGCAGCGAAAGGCGTCTAGCGGGTTACAATGAGCAGTTCTTC. Drawing the rest from reference TRBV13 and TRBJ2-1, the complete variable domain is AAGVIQSPRHLIKEKRETATLKCYPIPRHDTVYWYQQGPGQDPQFLISFYEKMQSDKGSIPDRFSAQQFSDYHSELNMSSLELGDSALYFCASSERRLAGYNEQFFGPGTRLTVL.

The rearrangement joins TRBV10-1 to TRBJ1-4; a weak D match, TRBD1 (5 bases). Trimming pared 0 bases from V and 7 bases from J, leaving 15 bases between. Per germline, CDR1 WNHNN and CDR2 SYGVQD (reference sequence). This CDR3 region has 16 residues. CDR3 sequence: CASSESSRGGCEKLFF. DNA of the CDR3: TGCGCCAGCAGTGAGTCTAGTCGGGGGGGATGTGAAAAACTGTTTTTT.

The gene calls are TRBV7-2 and TRBJ2-5, with 9 nucleotides matching TRBD1. The V gene's germline CDR1 is SGHTA and CDR2 FQGNSA. V was pared by 5 bases and J by 2 bases, with 6 bases of the junction left unmatched. The CDR3 is 15 residues long. CDR3 protein: CASSGWTGVQETQYF. CDR3 sequence (DNA): TGTGCCAGCAGCGGATGGACAGGGGTACAAGAGACCCAGTACTTC.

The chain couples TRBV10-1 to TRBJ2-7; 12 nucleotides line up with TRBD2. The CDR3 is 15 amino acids. V lost 2 bases and J lost 4; bases outside the gene matches: 3. Germline V lookup: CDR1 WNHNN, CDR2 SYGVQD (reference sequence). In nucleotides, the CDR3 is TGCGCCAGCAGTGAGCAGACTAGCGGGAGATACGAGCAGTACTTC. Protein product: CASSEQTSGRYEQYF.

The chain employs TRBV11-1 and TRBJ2-2; D is possibly TRBD1 (6 bases). Trimming shortened V by 5 bases and J by 1 base, and 11 bases separated the two germline ends. Germline values: CDR1 SGHAT, CDR2 FQDESV (reference sequence). The CDR3 extends over 15 amino acids. CDR3 in DNA: TGTGCCAGCAGCACAGACAGGAGGAACACCGGGGAGCTGTTTTTT. This sequence encodes CASSTDRRNTGELFF. Based on the CDR3 plus reference TRBV11-1 and TRBJ2-2, the full variable domain is EAEVAQSPRYKITEKSQAVAFWCDPISGHATLYWYRQILGQGPELLVQFQDESVVDDSQLPKDRFSAERLKGVDSTLKIQPAELGDSAMYLCASSTDRRNTGELFFGEGSRLTVL.

V gene TRBV2 combines with J gene TRBJ2-5, with 9 bases matching TRBD2. Germline loops: CDR1 SNHLY, CDR2 FYNNEI. J gave up 0 bases and V 6 bases, and 11 bases lay outside the gene matches. The CDR3 covers 17 residues. CDR3 nucleotide sequence: TGTGCCAGCAGCACCTTTATACTAGCGGGTTACCAAGAGACCCAGTACTTC. This encodes CASSTFILAGYQETQYF.

The V gene is TRBV6-5, the J gene TRBJ1-1; no reliable D call. The CDR3 loop spans 15 amino acids. The germline V and J ends were trimmed by 2 bases and 4 bases, with 14 bases remaining between them. Germline lookup yields CDR1 MNHEY and CDR2 SVGAGI. The CDR3 sequence is CASSYGENWPTEAFF. CDR3 nucleotides: TGTGCCAGCAGTTACGGAGAAAACTGGCCCACTGAAGCTTTCTTT.